The clone carrying this T cell receptor beta chain has just a few counts. Antigen specificity is unknown. 60 Vbeta and 13 Jbeta primers were used in PCR. Some clones are missing from TCRdb's copy, which holds only in-frame ones; the method was immunoSEQ multiplex PCR. The sample records under 250,000 clones, approximately 79% being singletons. The data stem from a study of cytomegalovirus exposure and HLA in healthy donors. Study in general: Earlier work reported some 110 million unique TCR beta sequences from some 180 million T cells. Study outcomes and limitations: Cytomegalovirus-associated TCR beta chains were listed, numbering roughly 150. In a later analysis, CMV-associated beta chains were mostly HLA-associated, it appeared.

Each donor was healthy, and each was a bone marrow donor. Per the germline V gene, CDR1 is SGHNT and CDR2 is YYREEE (reference sequence). Trimming took 4 bases from V and 8 from J, leaving 15 bases between them. This CDR3 is 13 amino acids long. The source material was PBMCs. The receptor was derived from a man over 45 in good health and CMV-seronegative. The chain links TRBV5-4 to TRBJ1-2; D is unresolved. The CDR3 bases are TGTGCCAGCAGCGTACTCCACTATGGAGGCTACACCTTC. This gives the protein CASSVLHYGGYTF.